This entry features one T cell receptor (beta chain) sequence. This table comes from immunoSEQ multiplex PCR, and its TCRdb copy is limited to in-frame clones, with some not included. This table has about 110,000 clones, approximately 89% appearing once. The CDR3 runs to 13 residues. CDR1 is SGHAT, CDR2 FQDESV, per germline (reference sequence). Trimming cost V 1 base and J 3 bases, with 6 bases left between them. This specimen comes from a study of T cell responses to AZD1222 COVID-19 vaccine. The sample here was peripheral blood, taken on day 0 of MenACWY control vaccination. The sequence was collected from an adult in good health. This chain uses TRBV11-1 with TRBJ1-1; no clear D gene. DNA for the CDR3: TGTGCCAGCAGCTTAGGGCTGTACACTGAAGCTTTCTTT. It specifies CASSLGLYTEAFF.